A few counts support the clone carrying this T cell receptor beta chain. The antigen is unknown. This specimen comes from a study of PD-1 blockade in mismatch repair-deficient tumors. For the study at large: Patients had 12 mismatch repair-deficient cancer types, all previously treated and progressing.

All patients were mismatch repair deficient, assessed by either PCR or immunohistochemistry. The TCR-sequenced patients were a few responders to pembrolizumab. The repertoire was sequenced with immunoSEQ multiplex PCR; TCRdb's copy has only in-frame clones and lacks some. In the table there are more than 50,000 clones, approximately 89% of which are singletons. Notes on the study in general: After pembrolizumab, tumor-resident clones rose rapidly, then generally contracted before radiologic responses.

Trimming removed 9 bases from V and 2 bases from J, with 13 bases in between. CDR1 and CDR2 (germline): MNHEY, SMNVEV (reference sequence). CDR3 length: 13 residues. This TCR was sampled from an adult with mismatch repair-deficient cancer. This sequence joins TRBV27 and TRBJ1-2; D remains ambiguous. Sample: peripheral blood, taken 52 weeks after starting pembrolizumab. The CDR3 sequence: CASHPSLNYGYTF. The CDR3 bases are TGTGCCAGTCATCCTTCTCTAAACTATGGCTACACCTTC.